This TCR beta chain is from a study of blood T cell repertoires in COVID-19. Data came from immunoSEQ multiplex PCR; TCRdb stores just in-frame clones and leaves some out. The sample consists of 110,000 to 150,000 clones, roughly 82% of them appearing once. The CDR3 covers 13 residues. V gave up 6 bases and J gave up 3 bases, with 12 bases separating them. CDR1 is MNHEY and CDR2 is SMNVEV in the germline V gene (reference sequence). This chain uses TRBV27 with TRBJ2-7; D not resolved. The sample taken for sequencing was peripheral blood. The sequence derives from a man aged 60 to 75 with active or convalescent COVID-19. CDR3 in DNA: TGTGCCAGCAGCAAAGAAACATACTACGAGCAGTACTTC. Its protein product is CASSKETYYEQYF.